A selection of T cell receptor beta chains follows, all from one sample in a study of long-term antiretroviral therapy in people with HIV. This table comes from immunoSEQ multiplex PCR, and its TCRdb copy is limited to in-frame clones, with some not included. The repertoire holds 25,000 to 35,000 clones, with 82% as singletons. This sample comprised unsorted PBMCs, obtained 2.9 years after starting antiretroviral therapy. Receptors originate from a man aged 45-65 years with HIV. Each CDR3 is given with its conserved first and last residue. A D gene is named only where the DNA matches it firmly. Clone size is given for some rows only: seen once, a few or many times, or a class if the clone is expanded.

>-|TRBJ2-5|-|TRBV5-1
CASSLGVGPTQETQYF
TGCGCCAGCAGCTTGGGAGTGGGGCCGACCCAAGAGACCCAGTACTTC
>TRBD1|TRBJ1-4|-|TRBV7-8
CASSPGGGRTNEKLFF
TGTGCCAGCAGCCCTGGAGGGGGCAGAACTAATGAAAAACTGTTTTTT
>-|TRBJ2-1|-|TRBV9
CASSPYQVYNEQFF
TGTGCCAGCAGCCCTTATCAGGTCTACAATGAGCAGTTCTTC
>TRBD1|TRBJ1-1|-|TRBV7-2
CASSSLQGTSEAFF
TGTGCCAGCAGCTCCCTACAGGGGACTTCTGAAGCTTTCTTT
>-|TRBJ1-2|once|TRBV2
CASSEGLSRDGYTF
TGCGCCAGCAGTGAGGGCCTATCGAGGGATGGCTACACCTTC
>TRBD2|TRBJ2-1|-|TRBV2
CASSAPTSGYNEQFF
TGTGCCAGCAGCGCACCGACTAGCGGTTACAATGAGCAGTTCTTC
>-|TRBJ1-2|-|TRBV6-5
CASSPRGYGYTF
TGTGCCAGCAGCCCCCGGGGCTATGGCTACACCTTC
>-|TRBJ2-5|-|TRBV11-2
CASSSSAQYF
TGTGCCAGCAGCTCTTCGGCCCAGTACTTC
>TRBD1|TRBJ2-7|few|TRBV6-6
CASSSLGQEPYEQYF
TGTGCCAGCAGTTCGCTCGGACAGGAGCCCTACGAGCAGTACTTC
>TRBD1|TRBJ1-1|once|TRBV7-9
CASSSYRDRANTEAFF
TGTGCCAGCAGCTCCTACAGGGACAGAGCGAACACTGAAGCTTTCTTT
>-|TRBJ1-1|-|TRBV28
CASRGLYEATEAFF
TGTGCCTCCCGGGGACTTTACGAGGCCACTGAAGCTTTCTTT
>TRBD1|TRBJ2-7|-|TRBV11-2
CASSSTGTGSGEQYF
TGTGCCAGCAGCTCCACCGGGACAGGTTCTGGCGAGCAGTACTTC
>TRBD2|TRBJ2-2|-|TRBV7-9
CASSSTWTSGSRGTGELFF
TGTGCCAGCAGCTCCACATGGACTAGCGGCTCACGGGGAACCGGGGAGCTGTTTTTT
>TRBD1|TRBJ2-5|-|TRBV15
CATSRATGGKEQYF
TGTGCCACCAGCAGAGCGACAGGGGGTAAAGAGCAGTACTTC
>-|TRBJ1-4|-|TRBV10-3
CAISATENEKLFF
TGTGCCATCAGTGCGACAGAGAATGAAAAACTGTTTTTT
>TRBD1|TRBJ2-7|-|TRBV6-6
CASSIQGVIYEQYF
TGTGCCAGCAGTATACAGGGGGTTATCTACGAGCAGTACTTC
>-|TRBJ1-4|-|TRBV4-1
CASSPIGGKLFF
TGCGCCAGCAGCCCTATTGGGGGAAAACTGTTTTTT
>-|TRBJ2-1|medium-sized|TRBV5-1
CASSYERAPPYNEQFF
TGCGCCAGCAGCTATGAAAGGGCACCACCCTACAATGAGCAGTTCTTC
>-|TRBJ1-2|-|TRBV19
CASSSRTSYNYGYTF
TGTGCCAGCAGCTCTCGGACATCATACAACTATGGCTACACCTTC
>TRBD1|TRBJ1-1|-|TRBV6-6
CASSYSDRGGGTEAFF
TGTGCCAGCAGTTACTCAGACAGGGGCGGGGGCACTGAAGCTTTCTTT
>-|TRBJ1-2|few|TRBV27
CASSRGGPGYGYTF
TGTGCCAGCAGCCGGGGGGGGCCCGGCTATGGCTACACCTTC
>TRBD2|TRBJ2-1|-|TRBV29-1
CSVFNIAGGLNEQFF
TGCAGCGTCTTCAATATAGCGGGGGGGCTGAATGAGCAGTTCTTC
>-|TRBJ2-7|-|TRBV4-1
CASSQGGTYSSYEQYF
TGCGCCAGCAGCCAAGGCGGGACCTATAGCTCCTACGAGCAGTACTTC
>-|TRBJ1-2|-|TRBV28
CASSLLGSKVPGYTF
TGTGCCAGCAGTTTACTGGGCAGTAAGGTTCCAGGCTACACCTTC
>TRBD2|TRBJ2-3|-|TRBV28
CASSLAGGTGDTQYF
TGTGCCAGCAGTTTAGCGGGGGGTACCGGGGATACGCAGTATTTT
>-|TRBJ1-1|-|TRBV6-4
CASSDTSRGTEAFF
TGTGCCAGCAGTGACACATCAAGGGGCACTGAAGCTTTCTTT
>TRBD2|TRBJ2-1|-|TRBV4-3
CASSTSWGGSYNEQFF
TGCGCCAGCAGCACCTCTTGGGGGGGCTCCTACAATGAGCAGTTCTTC
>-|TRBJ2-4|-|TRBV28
CASSLNRRDAQYF
TGTGCCAGCAGTTTAAATCGCAGGGACGCTCAGTACTTC
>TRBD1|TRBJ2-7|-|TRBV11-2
CASSLKAGTGAYEQYF
TGTGCCAGCAGCCTTAAAGCCGGGACAGGCGCCTACGAGCAGTACTTC
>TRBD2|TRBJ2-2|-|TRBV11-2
CASRIAGYRNTGELFF
TGTGCCAGCAGAATAGCGGGGTATCGGAACACCGGGGAGCTGTTTTTT
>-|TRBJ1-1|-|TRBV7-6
CASSLEGGRTEAFF
TGTGCCAGCAGCTTAGAGGGGGGCCGGACTGAAGCTTTCTTT
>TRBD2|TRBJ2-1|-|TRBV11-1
CASSLAGGADEQFF
TGTGCCAGCAGCTTAGCCGGGGGGGCCGATGAGCAGTTCTTC
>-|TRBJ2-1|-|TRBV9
CASSVGGAAYNEQFF
TGTGCCAGCAGCGTAGGGGGAGCGGCCTACAATGAGCAGTTCTTC
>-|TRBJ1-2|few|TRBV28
CASSRLGGDYYGYTF
TGTGCCAGCAGTCGCCTGGGGGGCGATTACTATGGCTACACCTTC
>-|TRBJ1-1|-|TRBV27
CASSFWDNGAEAFF
TGTGCCAGCAGTTTCTGGGACAATGGGGCTGAAGCTTTCTTT
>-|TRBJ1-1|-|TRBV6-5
CASSSTGTQRTEAFF
TGTGCCAGCAGTTCCACAGGGACTCAGAGGACTGAAGCTTTCTTT
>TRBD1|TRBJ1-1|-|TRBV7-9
CASSFKTGTGGLSPREAFF
TGTGCCAGCAGCTTTAAAACCGGGACAGGGGGCCTTTCCCCCCGTGAAGCTTTCTTT
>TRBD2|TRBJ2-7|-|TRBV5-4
CASTLAGGRYEQYF
TGTGCCAGCACACTAGCGGGGGGCCGGTACGAGCAGTACTTC
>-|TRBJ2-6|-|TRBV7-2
CASSLRPRLGVSGANVLTF
TGTGCCAGCAGCTTGCGACCTCGTTTGGGGGTCTCTGGGGCCAACGTCCTGACTTTC
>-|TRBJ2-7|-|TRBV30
CAWSGGPPYEQYF
TGTGCCTGGAGCGGGGGGCCCCCCTACGAGCAGTACTTC
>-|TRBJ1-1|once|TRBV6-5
CASSYSRNTEAFF
TGTGCCAGCAGTTACTCGAGGAACACTGAAGCTTTCTTT
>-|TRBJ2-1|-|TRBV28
CASSYYNEQFF
TGTGCCAGCAGTTACTACAATGAGCAGTTCTTC
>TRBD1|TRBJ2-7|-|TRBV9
CASSPQVRGRNEQYF
TGTGCCAGCAGCCCCCAGGTCAGGGGGCGGAACGAGCAGTACTTC
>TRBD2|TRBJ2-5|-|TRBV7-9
CASTPIAGLGLQETQYF
TGTGCCAGCACCCCGATAGCGGGGCTAGGTCTCCAAGAGACCCAGTACTTC
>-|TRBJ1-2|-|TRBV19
CASSISSGTSVYGYTF
TGTGCCAGTAGTATTTCTTCAGGAACCTCCGTTTATGGCTACACCTTC
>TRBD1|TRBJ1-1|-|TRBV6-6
CASSFPRTGYTEAFF
TGTGCCAGCAGTTTCCCAAGGACAGGGTACACTGAAGCTTTCTTT
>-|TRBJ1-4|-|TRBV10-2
CASKTALFNEKLFF
TGCGCCAGCAAAACCGCGCTGTTTAATGAAAAACTGTTTTTT
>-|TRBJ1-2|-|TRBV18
CASSPGGGYGHTF
TGTGCCAGCTCACCGGGGGGAGGCTATGGCCACACCTTC
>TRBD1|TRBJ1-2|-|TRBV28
CASDLNRGLGGYTF
TGTGCCAGCGACTTAAACAGGGGGCTCGGGGGCTACACCTTC
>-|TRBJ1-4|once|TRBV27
CASSLMGAGEKLFF
TGTGCCAGCAGTTTAATGGGGGCGGGGGAAAAACTGTTTTTT
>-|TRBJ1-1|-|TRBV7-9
CASSAQSGWGEAFF
TGTGCCAGCAGCGCACAATCAGGGTGGGGTGAAGCTTTCTTT
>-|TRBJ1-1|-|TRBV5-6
CASSLGRTEAFF
TGTGCCAGCAGCTTAGGGCGGACTGAAGCTTTCTTT
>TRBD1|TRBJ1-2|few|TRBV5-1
CASNFGGTGGFGYTF
TGCGCCAGTAACTTTGGTGGGACAGGGGGCTTTGGCTACACCTTC
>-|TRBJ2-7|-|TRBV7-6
CASSLGSTYEQYF
TGTGCCAGCAGCTTAGGGTCAACGTACGAGCAGTACTTC
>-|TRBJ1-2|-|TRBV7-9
CASSFSGYRGYTF
TGTGCCAGCAGCTTCTCCGGGTATAGGGGCTACACCTTC
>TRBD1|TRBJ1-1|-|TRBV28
CASSFDRGRTEAFF
TGTGCCAGCAGTTTTGACAGGGGGCGGACTGAAGCTTTCTTT
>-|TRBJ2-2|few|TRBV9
CASSVGGGLDGELFF
TGTGCCAGCAGCGTAGGGGGCGGATTAGACGGGGAGCTGTTTTTT
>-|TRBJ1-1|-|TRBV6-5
CASSYSNVQNTEAFF
TGTGCCAGCAGTTACTCGAATGTCCAGAACACTGAAGCTTTCTTT
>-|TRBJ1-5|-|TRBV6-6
CASSYGGGNQPQHF
TGTGCCAGCAGTTACGGGGGGGGGAATCAGCCCCAGCATTTT